The 5 T cell receptor beta chains below were found in one sample sequenced in a study of blood T cell repertoires in COVID-19. Produced via immunoSEQ multiplex PCR; TCRdb's table is partial and in-frame only. The sample includes some 220,000 clones, 70% to 90% of them seen just once. Material: peripheral blood. Every receptor here comes from a woman under 30 who had recovered from COVID-19.

This rearrangement joins TRBV2 to TRBJ1-3; possible D gene TRBD1, 5 bases. The germline V gene has CDR1 SNHLY and CDR2 FYNNEI. The CDR3 loop spans 14 amino acids. The germline V and J ends were trimmed by 2 bases and 2 bases, with 7 bases remaining between them. CDR3 loop: CASSEPRAGNTIYF. The DNA for the CDR3 is TGTGCCAGCAGTGAACCCAGGGCTGGAAACACCATATATTTT.

V and J are TRBV12-5 and TRBJ2-1, with TRBD1 identical over 11 bases. This CDR3 comprises 17 residues. The germline gives CDR1 LGHNT, CDR2 FRNRAP. Trimming cost V 1 base and J 3 bases; bases outside gene matches: 5. As DNA, the CDR3 is TGTGCTAGTGGTTTGGGAAAGGGACAGGGGGGCTACAATGAGCAGTTCTTC. This sequence encodes CASGLGKGQGGYNEQFF.

The J gene is TRBJ2-1, the V gene TRBV4-1, with 8 bases fitting TRBD2. CDR3 size: 16 residues. The V gene's germline CDR1 is MGHRA and CDR2 YSYEKL. Losses at the gene ends were 4 bases for V and 3 bases for J; bases not matched to a gene: 8. Written as DNA, the CDR3 is TGCGCCAGCAGCCCACCAGCGGGAGCCGACTACAATGAGCAGTTCTTC. It codes for CASSPPAGADYNEQFF.

The rearrangement links TRBV6-6 to TRBJ1-5; D may be TRBD1 (6 bases). Germline CDR1 reads MNHNY; CDR2 reads SVGAGI (reference sequence). Trimming stripped 10 bases from V and 3 bases from J, with 10 bases between. This CDR3 has 12 residues. This CDR3 reads CAIQGPNQPQHF. The CDR3 DNA reads as TGTGCCATCCAGGGGCCCAATCAGCCCCAGCATTTT.

The rearrangement joins TRBV24-1 to TRBJ1-5, with D tentatively TRBD1 (5 bases). The CDR3 loop spans 13 amino acids. V lost 5 bases to trimming and J lost 6 bases, with 10 bases between them. The germline V gene has CDR1 KGHDR and CDR2 SFDVKD. The CDR3 here is CATSARGTQPQHF. CDR3 nucleotides: TGTGCCACCAGTGCTCGGGGGACTCAGCCCCAGCATTTT.